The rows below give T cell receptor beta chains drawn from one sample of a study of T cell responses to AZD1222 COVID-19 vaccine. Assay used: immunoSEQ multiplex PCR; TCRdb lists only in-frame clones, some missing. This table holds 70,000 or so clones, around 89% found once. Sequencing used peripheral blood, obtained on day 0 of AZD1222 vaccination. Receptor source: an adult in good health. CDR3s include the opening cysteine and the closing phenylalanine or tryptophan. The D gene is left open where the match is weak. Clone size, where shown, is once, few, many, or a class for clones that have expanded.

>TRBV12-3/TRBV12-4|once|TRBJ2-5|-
CASSLVSETQYF
TGTGCCAGCAGTTTGGTATCAGAGACCCAGTACTTC
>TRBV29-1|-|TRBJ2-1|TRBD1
CSVEGGQGKAYNEQFF
TGCAGCGTTGAAGGGGGACAGGGTAAGGCCTACAATGAGCAGTTCTTC
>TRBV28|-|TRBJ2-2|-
CASSRPYDTTGELFF
TGTGCCAGCAGTCGGCCCTATGACACTACCGGGGAGCTGTTTTTT
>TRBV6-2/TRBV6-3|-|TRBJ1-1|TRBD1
CASSYSTGGAREAFF
TGTGCCAGCAGTTACTCAACAGGGGGCGCCCGGGAAGCTTTCTTT
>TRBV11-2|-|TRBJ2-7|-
CASSLESSYEQYF
TGTGCCAGCAGCTTAGAATCTAGCTACGAGCAGTACTTC
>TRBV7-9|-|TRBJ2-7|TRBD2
CASSLISSGSYEQYF
TGTGCCAGCAGCTTAATCTCTAGCGGTTCCTACGAGCAGTACTTC
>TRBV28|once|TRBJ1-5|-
CASSFSAGFQPQHF
TGTGCCAGCAGTTTCTCGGCAGGGTTTCAGCCCCAGCATTTT
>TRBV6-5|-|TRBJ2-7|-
CASIDVSGLNEQYF
TGTGCCAGCATAGACGTTTCAGGACTTAACGAGCAGTACTTC
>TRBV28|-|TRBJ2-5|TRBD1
CASSLWGTGEFEKTQYF
TGTGCCAGCAGTTTATGGGGGACAGGGGAATTTGAGAAGACCCAGTACTTC
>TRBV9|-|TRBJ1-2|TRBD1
CASSVGQGSDGYTF
TGTGCCAGCAGCGTAGGACAGGGGTCCGATGGCTACACCTTC
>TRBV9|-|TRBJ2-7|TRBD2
CASSPGGGRTLSSYEQYF
TGTGCCAGCAGCCCCGGGGGGGGCAGGACCCTCAGTAGTTACGAGCAGTACTTC
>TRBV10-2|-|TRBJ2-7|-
CASSATSSPAYEQYF
TGCGCCAGCAGTGCAACTAGCTCTCCGGCCTACGAGCAGTACTTC
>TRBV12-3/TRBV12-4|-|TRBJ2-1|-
CASSRNFEQFF
TGTGCCAGCAGCCGAAACTTTGAGCAGTTCTTC
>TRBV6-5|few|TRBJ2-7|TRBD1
CASHTGDYYEQYF
TGTGCCAGCCACACAGGGGATTACTACGAGCAGTACTTC
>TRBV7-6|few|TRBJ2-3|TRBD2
CASSTPSGLAGGPSDTQYF
TGTGCCAGCAGCACACCCTCGGGACTAGCGGGAGGGCCCTCGGATACGCAGTATTTT
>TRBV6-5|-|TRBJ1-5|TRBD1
CASSEGARDQPQHF
TGTGCCAGCAGCGAGGGGGCGCGGGATCAGCCCCAGCATTTT
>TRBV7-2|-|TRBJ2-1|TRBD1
CASSLGGTGAKNEQFF
TGTGCCAGCAGCTTAGGGGGGACAGGGGCGAAGAATGAGCAGTTCTTC
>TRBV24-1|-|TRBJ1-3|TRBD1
CAAPDRANSGNTIYF
TGTGCCGCACCAGACAGGGCCAACTCTGGAAACACCATATATTTT
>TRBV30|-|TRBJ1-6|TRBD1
CAWSGWGTVGQAQSPLHF
TGTGCCTGGTCTGGGTGGGGTACGGTGGGACAGGCCCAATCACCCCTCCACTTT
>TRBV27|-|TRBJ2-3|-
CASSPTRRTDTQYF
TGTGCCAGCAGTCCTACACGACGCACAGATACGCAGTATTTT
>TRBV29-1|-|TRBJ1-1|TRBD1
CSVLRTGGRNTEAFF
TGCAGCGTCCTTCGTACAGGGGGAAGGAACACTGAAGCTTTCTTT
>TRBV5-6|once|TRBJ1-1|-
CASYREGPLNTEAFF
TGTGCCAGCTATCGCGAGGGACCCCTGAACACTGAAGCTTTCTTT
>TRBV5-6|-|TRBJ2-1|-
CASSSGYGNEQFF
TGTGCCAGCAGCTCGGGTTACGGCAATGAGCAGTTCTTC
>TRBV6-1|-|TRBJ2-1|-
CASSEAEGENNEQFF
TGTGCCAGCAGTGAAGCAGAGGGGGAAAACAATGAGCAGTTCTTC
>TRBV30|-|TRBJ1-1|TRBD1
CAWSHGQGNTEAFF
TGTGCCTGGAGTCATGGACAGGGGAACACTGAAGCTTTCTTT
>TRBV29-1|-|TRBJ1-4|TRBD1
CSASGGISGEKLFF
TGCAGCGCGTCAGGGGGGATATCAGGTGAAAAACTGTTTTTT
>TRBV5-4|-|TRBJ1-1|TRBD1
CASSLDRGNTEAFF
TGTGCCAGCAGCTTGGACAGGGGTAACACTGAAGCTTTCTTT
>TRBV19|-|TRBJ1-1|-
CASSGGVSTGTEAFF
TGTGCCAGTAGTGGTGGGGTCTCTACAGGCACTGAAGCTTTCTTT
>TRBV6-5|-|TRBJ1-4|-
CASSQTAGRIEKLFF
TGTGCCAGCAGTCAAACGGCGGGGAGGATTGAAAAACTGTTTTTT
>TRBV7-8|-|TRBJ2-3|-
CASSLLRWDTQYF
TGTGCCAGCAGCTTGCTCCGTTGGGATACGCAGTATTTT
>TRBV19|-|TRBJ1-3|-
CASSTDSRNTIYF
TGTGCCAGTAGCACCGACAGTCGAAACACCATATATTTT
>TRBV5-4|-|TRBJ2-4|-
CASSSQGGSKNIQYF
TGTGCCAGCAGCTCACAGGGGGGGTCCAAAAACATTCAGTACTTC
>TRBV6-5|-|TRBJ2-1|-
CASIRTLDEQFF
TGTGCCAGCATACGAACTTTGGATGAGCAGTTCTTC
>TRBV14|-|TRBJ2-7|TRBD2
CASSAWGAGVVEQYF
TGTGCCAGCAGCGCCTGGGGAGCGGGAGTCGTCGAGCAGTACTTC
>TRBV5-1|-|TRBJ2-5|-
CASSFGETQYF
TGCGCCAGCAGCTTCGGAGAGACCCAGTACTTC
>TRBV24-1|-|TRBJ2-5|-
CATSDFGETQYF
TGTGCCACCAGTGATTTTGGGGAGACCCAGTACTTC
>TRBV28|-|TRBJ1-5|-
CASSSNNQPQHF
TGTGCCAGCAGTTCGAACAATCAGCCCCAGCATTTT
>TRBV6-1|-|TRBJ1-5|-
CASSERDQPQHF
TGTGCCAGCAGTGAGAGGGATCAGCCCCAGCATTTT
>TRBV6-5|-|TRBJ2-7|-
CASSYGDTPYEQYF
TGTGCCAGCAGTTACGGGGACACCCCCTACGAGCAGTACTTC
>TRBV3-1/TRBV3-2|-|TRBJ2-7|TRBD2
CASSQSFGGSRSYEQYF
TGTGCCAGCAGCCAATCTTTCGGCGGGAGCCGATCCTACGAGCAGTACTTC
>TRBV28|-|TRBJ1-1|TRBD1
CASLGQGEGNTEAFF
TGTGCCAGCCTCGGACAGGGGGAGGGGAACACTGAAGCTTTCTTT
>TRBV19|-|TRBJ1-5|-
CASSISATVSNQPQHF
TGTGCCAGTAGTATATCTGCGACAGTCAGCAATCAGCCCCAGCATTTT
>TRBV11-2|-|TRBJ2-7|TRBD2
CASSLQIAPVAGEFQYF
TGTGCCAGCAGCCTTCAAATTGCCCCAGTAGCGGGGGAGTTTCAGTACTTC
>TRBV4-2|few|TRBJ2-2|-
CASSQGELTGPGELFF
TGTGCCAGCAGCCAAGGGGAACTTACGGGACCCGGGGAGCTGTTTTTT
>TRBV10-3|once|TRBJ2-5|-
CAISDLDSVAETQYF
TGTGCCATCAGTGATTTGGACTCAGTCGCAGAGACCCAGTACTTC
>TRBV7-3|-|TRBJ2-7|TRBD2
CASSQLAGGRQYF
TGTGCCAGCAGCCAGCTAGCGGGGGGTCGACAGTACTTC
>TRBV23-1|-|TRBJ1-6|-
CASSQSITAPRLSSYNSPLHF
TGCGCCAGCAGTCAGTCGATTACGGCTCCTCGCCTAAGCTCCTATAATTCACCCCTCCACTTT
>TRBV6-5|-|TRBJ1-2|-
CASLDASLNYGYTF
TGTGCCAGCCTCGATGCCAGTCTAAACTATGGCTACACCTTC
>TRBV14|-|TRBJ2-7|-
CASSQEWGPGYEQYF
TGTGCCAGCAGCCAAGAATGGGGGCCTGGCTACGAGCAGTACTTC
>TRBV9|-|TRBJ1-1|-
CASSALGRPMNTEAFF
TGTGCCAGCAGCGCCCTGGGCAGACCTATGAACACTGAAGCTTTCTTT
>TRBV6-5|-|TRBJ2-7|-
CASSSGDRTYEQYF
TGTGCCAGCAGTTCGGGAGACCGCACCTACGAGCAGTACTTC
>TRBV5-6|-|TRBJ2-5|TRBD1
CASSPDRGRVGETQYF
TGTGCCAGCAGCCCGGACAGGGGGCGGGTGGGAGAGACCCAGTACTTC
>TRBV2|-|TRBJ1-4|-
CASMRGGSEKLFF
TGTGCCAGCATGAGGGGAGGGAGTGAAAAACTGTTTTTT
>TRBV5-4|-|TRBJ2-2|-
CASSLSENTGELFF
TGTGCCAGCAGCTTGTCTGAGAACACCGGGGAGCTGTTTTTT
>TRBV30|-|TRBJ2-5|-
CAWRGAGAYQETQYF
TGTGCCTGGAGAGGGGCGGGGGCGTACCAAGAGACCCAGTACTTC
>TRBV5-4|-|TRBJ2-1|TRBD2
CASRYAGLAGEAGNEQFF
TGTGCCAGCAGATATGCGGGACTAGCGGGAGAGGCTGGCAATGAGCAGTTCTTC
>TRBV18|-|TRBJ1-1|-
CASSPFTQSGSSPEAFF
TGTGCCAGCTCACCATTCACCCAGTCCGGGTCGTCTCCTGAAGCTTTCTTT
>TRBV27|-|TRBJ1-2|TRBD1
CASSPGGGRRGGYTF
TGTGCCAGCAGTCCAGGGGGGGGGCGTCGAGGTGGCTACACCTTC
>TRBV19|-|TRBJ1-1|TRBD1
CASSGQGAMEAFF
TGTGCCAGTAGTGGGCAGGGGGCGATGGAAGCTTTCTTT
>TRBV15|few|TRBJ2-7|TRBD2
CATCWGAGGPYEQYF
TGTGCCACCTGCTGGGGAGCGGGGGGCCCCTACGAGCAGTACTTC